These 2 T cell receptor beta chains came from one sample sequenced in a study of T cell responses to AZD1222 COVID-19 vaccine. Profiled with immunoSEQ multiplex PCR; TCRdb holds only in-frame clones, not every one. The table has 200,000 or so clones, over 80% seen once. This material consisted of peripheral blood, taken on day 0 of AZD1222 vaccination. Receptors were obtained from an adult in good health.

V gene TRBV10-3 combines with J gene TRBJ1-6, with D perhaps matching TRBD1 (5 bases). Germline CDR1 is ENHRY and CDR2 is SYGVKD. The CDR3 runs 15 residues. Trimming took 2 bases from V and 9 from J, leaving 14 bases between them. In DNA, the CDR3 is TGTGCCATCAGTGAGGGGACCTGGCAGCGTTCACCCCTCCACTTT. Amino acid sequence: CAISEGTWQRSPLHF.

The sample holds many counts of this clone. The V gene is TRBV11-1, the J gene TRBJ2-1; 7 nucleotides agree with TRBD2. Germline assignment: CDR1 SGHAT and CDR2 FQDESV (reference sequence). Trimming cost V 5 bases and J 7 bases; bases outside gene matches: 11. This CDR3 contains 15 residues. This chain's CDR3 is CASSPWRGSANEQFF. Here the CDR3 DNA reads TGTGCCAGCAGCCCTTGGCGCGGGAGCGCAAATGAGCAGTTCTTC.